This T cell receptor beta chain was captured by sequencing in a study of blood T cell repertoires in COVID-19 (dated by TCRdb to between 2020 and 2021). Some background on the complete study: Samples covering the acute and convalescent phases of COVID-19 were provided by collaborators in the United States, Italy and Spain. Where available, HLA class I and class II types were obtained from metadata supplied by the sample provider rather than from assay-based typing. The repertoires were released in a freely available public database intended as a resource for research on the immune response to SARS-CoV-2. Deeply sampled blood TCRbeta repertoires from subjects exposed to, actively infected with, or recovered from COVID-19 were included in the dataset. The prospective study material was composed of cDNA or gDNA derived from T cells, B-cell-depleted T cells, or PBMCs. Nearly every sample came with metadata listing a de-identified subject ID, COVID-19 status, age in years and sex. The samples were drawn from two sources: the first 160 participants of the ongoing ImmuneRACE study, and over 1,000 subjects contributed by 6 global collaborators. Points the paper makes about the study in general: The amount of clinical and demographic metadata varied by source and participant and was provided uncurated.

The immunoSEQ Assay, a bias-controlled multiplex PCR, was used to amplify TCRbeta CDR3 regions from genomic DNA. Concerning the study's data processing: The number of nucleated cells in each sample was estimated by amplification of reference gene primers within the assay. To quantify the absolute abundance of each unique TCRbeta CDR3 rearrangement, sequence reads were collapsed and filtered. For each sample, productive Simpson clonality was calculated as the square root of Simpson's diversity index over productive rearrangements. TCRdb limited this immuneACCESS table to in-frame rearrangements with V and J called. A share of clones is missing; checked studies link under half to unresolved V genes, and the rest is unexplained. D and trimming were read from the DNA, whereas the V and J calls and clone size are those reported in that table. Within this sample are under 250,000 clones, with approximately 84% of them counted one time only. The ten top clones hold 2.9% of the sample.

Unmatched junction bases come to 11, with V trimmed by 0 bases and J by 2 bases. For CDR1 and CDR2, the germline V gene lists SGHRS and YFSETQ. Its CDR3 holds 20 amino acids, cysteine through phenylalanine. The entry retains the CDR3 DNA only, 60 bases that are in frame from base 1. A word on this clone: This receptor's antigen is unknown. It has no much larger one-base neighbor in the sample; base qualities were not kept.

A second Seattle source provided samples from volunteer blood donors who had recovered from COVID-19. Whole blood was collected in K2EDTA tubes by collaborating institutions according to the institutions' own protocols. For TCRbeta analysis, collaborators shipped samples in one of three forms: frozen whole blood, isolated PBMCs, or DNA extracted from either of those sample types. Source material: peripheral blood. The receptor was isolated from a man in his fifties or sixties who had recovered from COVID-19. The sequence joins TRBV5-1 to TRBJ2-6, with 10 central nucleotides matching TRBD1. The sequence in DNA is TGCGCCAGCAGCTTGGCCGGGACAGGGGACCCCTTAGCTGGGGCCAACGTCCTGACTTTC. Its protein reads: CASSLAGTGDPLAGANVLTF. With all but the CDR3 taken from the reference TRBV5-1 and TRBJ2-6 genes, the full variable domain is: KAGVTQTPRYLIKTRGQQVTLSCSPISGHRSVSWYQQTPGQGLQFLFEYFSETQRNKGNFPGRFSGRQFSNSRSEMNVSTLELGDSALYLCASSLAGTGDPLAGANVLTFGAGSRLTVL.